This is a list of T cell receptor beta chains from one sample in a study of blood T cell repertoires in COVID-19. Profiled with immunoSEQ multiplex PCR; TCRdb holds only in-frame clones, not every one. The data hold about 120,000 clones, with around 90% observed a single time. Specimen: peripheral blood. The receptors were sampled from a woman aged 60 to 75 with COVID-19, enrolled during active disease. Both conserved end residues are part of each CDR3. Each record gives: D gene, V gene, J gene, clone size, CDR3 protein, CDR3 DNA. D genes are given only for firm matches. Clone size, where shown, is once, few, many, or a class for clones that have expanded.

D gene: -; V gene: TRBV4-3; J gene: TRBJ2-6; clone size: once; CDR3 protein: CASSAQTGSGANVLTF; CDR3 DNA: TGCGCCAGCAGCGCGCAAACAGGGTCTGGGGCCAACGTCCTGACTTTC
D gene: TRBD1; V gene: TRBV27; J gene: TRBJ2-7; clone size: -; CDR3 protein: CAIGQGAYEQYF; CDR3 DNA: TGTGCCATAGGACAGGGGGCCTACGAGCAGTACTTC
D gene: TRBD1; V gene: TRBV4-2; J gene: TRBJ2-2; clone size: -; CDR3 protein: CASSQRDRVSNTGELFF; CDR3 DNA: TGTGCCAGCAGCCAAAGGGACAGAGTATCGAACACCGGGGAGCTGTTTTTT
D gene: -; V gene: TRBV14; J gene: TRBJ1-2; clone size: -; CDR3 protein: CASSQVGRPNYGYTF; CDR3 DNA: TGTGCCAGCAGCCAAGTGGGCCGTCCAAACTATGGCTACACCTTC
D gene: TRBD2; V gene: TRBV11-2; J gene: TRBJ2-1; clone size: -; CDR3 protein: CASSLVQRGALRGEQFF; CDR3 DNA: TGTGCCAGCAGCTTAGTCCAGCGGGGGGCCCTGAGGGGTGAGCAGTTCTTC
D gene: -; V gene: TRBV15; J gene: TRBJ1-5; clone size: -; CDR3 protein: CATSRGRGEQPQHF; CDR3 DNA: TGTGCCACCAGCAGAGGTAGAGGAGAACAGCCCCAGCATTTT
D gene: -; V gene: TRBV9; J gene: TRBJ2-5; clone size: once; CDR3 protein: CASSATATQETQYF; CDR3 DNA: TGTGCCAGCAGCGCGACAGCGACCCAAGAGACCCAGTACTTC
D gene: -; V gene: TRBV7-8; J gene: TRBJ1-4; clone size: -; CDR3 protein: CASSSGGVREKLFF; CDR3 DNA: TGTGCCAGCAGTTCGGGGGGAGTCAGGGAAAAACTGTTTTTT
D gene: -; V gene: TRBV6-5; J gene: TRBJ1-6; clone size: -; CDR3 protein: CASSYASRGSPLHF; CDR3 DNA: TGTGCCAGCAGTTACGCTTCTAGGGGGTCACCCCTCCACTTT
D gene: TRBD1; V gene: TRBV18; J gene: TRBJ1-6; clone size: -; CDR3 protein: CASSPARGLNSPLHF; CDR3 DNA: TGTGCCAGCTCACCTGCCAGGGGGCTTAATTCACCCCTCCACTTT
D gene: -; V gene: TRBV18; J gene: TRBJ1-1; clone size: -; CDR3 protein: CASRLPEQGSYTEAFF; CDR3 DNA: TGTGCCAGCCGATTGCCGGAACAGGGTTCCTACACTGAAGCTTTCTTT
D gene: -; V gene: TRBV19; J gene: TRBJ2-7; clone size: -; CDR3 protein: CASSIGGGLEQYF; CDR3 DNA: TGTGCCAGTAGTATAGGAGGAGGGTTGGAGCAGTACTTC
D gene: TRBD1; V gene: TRBV15; J gene: TRBJ1-4; clone size: -; CDR3 protein: CATSRGQVATNEKLFF; CDR3 DNA: TGTGCCACCAGCAGGGGACAGGTTGCAACTAATGAAAAACTGTTTTTT
D gene: TRBD2; V gene: TRBV6-6; J gene: TRBJ2-1; clone size: once; CDR3 protein: CASSPSGGVYNEQFF; CDR3 DNA: TGTGCCAGCAGCCCGAGCGGGGGGGTTTACAATGAGCAGTTCTTC
D gene: TRBD1; V gene: TRBV3-1/TRBV3-2; J gene: TRBJ2-7; clone size: -; CDR3 protein: CASSDRGLSDEQYF; CDR3 DNA: TGTGCCAGCAGTGACAGGGGGCTTTCTGACGAGCAGTACTTC
D gene: -; V gene: TRBV24-1; J gene: TRBJ2-1; clone size: -; CDR3 protein: CATSDSAGTINEQFF; CDR3 DNA: TGTGCCACCAGTGATTCGGCCGGGACAATCAATGAGCAGTTCTTC
D gene: TRBD1; V gene: TRBV10-2; J gene: TRBJ1-2; clone size: -; CDR3 protein: CASNDRGSTGRDGYTF; CDR3 DNA: TGCGCCAGCAATGACAGGGGAAGTACGGGAAGGGATGGCTACACCTTC
D gene: -; V gene: TRBV19; J gene: TRBJ1-1; clone size: -; CDR3 protein: CASNQGGGTEAFF; CDR3 DNA: TGTGCCAGTAACCAGGGAGGGGGGACTGAAGCTTTCTTT
D gene: -; V gene: TRBV19; J gene: TRBJ2-1; clone size: -; CDR3 protein: CASTLGSSYNEQFF; CDR3 DNA: TGTGCCTCTACCCTAGGCAGCTCCTACAATGAGCAGTTCTTC
D gene: TRBD1; V gene: TRBV11-2; J gene: TRBJ1-2; clone size: -; CDR3 protein: CASSLVPPTGAGYTF; CDR3 DNA: TGTGCCAGCAGCTTAGTCCCTCCGACAGGGGCTGGCTACACCTTC